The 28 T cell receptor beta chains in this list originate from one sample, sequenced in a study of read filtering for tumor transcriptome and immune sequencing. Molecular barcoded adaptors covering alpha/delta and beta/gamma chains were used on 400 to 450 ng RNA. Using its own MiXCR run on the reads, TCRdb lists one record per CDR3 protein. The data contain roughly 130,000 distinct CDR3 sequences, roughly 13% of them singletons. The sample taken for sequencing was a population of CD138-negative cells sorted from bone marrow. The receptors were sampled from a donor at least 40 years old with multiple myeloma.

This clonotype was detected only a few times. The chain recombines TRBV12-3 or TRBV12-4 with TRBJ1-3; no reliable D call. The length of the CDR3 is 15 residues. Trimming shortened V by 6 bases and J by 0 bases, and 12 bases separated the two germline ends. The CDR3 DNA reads TGTGCCAGCAGACAAGAAGAGGGCTCTGGAAACACCATATATTTT. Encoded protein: CASRQEEGSGNTIYF.

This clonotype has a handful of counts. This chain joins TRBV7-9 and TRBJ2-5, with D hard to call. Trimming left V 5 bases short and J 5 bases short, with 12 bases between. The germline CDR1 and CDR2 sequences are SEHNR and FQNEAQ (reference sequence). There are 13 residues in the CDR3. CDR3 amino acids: CASSLSLWETQYF. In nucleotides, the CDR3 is TGTGCCAGCAGCCTGTCTCTCTGGGAGACCCAGTACTTC.

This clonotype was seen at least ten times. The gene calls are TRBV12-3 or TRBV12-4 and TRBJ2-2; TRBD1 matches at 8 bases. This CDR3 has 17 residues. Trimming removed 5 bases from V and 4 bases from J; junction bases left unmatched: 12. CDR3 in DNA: TGTGCCAGCAGTGCCGTCCAGGGGGCGCGGGGCACCGGGGAGCTGTTTTTT. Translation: CASSAVQGARGTGELFF.

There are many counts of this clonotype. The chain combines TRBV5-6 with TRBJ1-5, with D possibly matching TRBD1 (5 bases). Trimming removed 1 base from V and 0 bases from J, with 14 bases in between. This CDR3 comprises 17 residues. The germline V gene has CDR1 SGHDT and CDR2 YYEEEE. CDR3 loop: CASSLFGAEYSNQPQHF. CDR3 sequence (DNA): TGTGCCAGCAGCTTGTTTGGGGCGGAATATAGCAATCAGCCCCAGCATTTT.

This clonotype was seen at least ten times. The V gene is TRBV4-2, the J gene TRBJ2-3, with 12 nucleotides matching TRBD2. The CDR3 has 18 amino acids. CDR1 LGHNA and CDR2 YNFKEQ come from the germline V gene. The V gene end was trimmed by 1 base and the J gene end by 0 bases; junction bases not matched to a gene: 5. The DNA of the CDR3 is TGTGCCAGCAGCCAAGCGGGACTAGCGGGCGCGAGCACAGATACGCAGTATTTT. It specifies CASSQAGLAGASTDTQYF.

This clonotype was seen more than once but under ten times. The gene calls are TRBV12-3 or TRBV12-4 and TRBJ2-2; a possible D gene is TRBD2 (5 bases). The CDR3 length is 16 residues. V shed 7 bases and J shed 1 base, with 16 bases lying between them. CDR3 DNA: TGTGCCAGCACCCGAACTAGGTCCGTGAACACCGGGGAGCTGTTTTTT. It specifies CASTRTRSVNTGELFF.

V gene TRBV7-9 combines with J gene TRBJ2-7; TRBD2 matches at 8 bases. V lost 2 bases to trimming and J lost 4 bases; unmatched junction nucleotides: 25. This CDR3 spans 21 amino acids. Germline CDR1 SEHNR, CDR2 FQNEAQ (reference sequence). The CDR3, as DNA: TGTGCCAGCAGCTTAATAGATCTCCCGCCCCAACGGGAGGGCCTTGAGTACGAGCAGTACTTC. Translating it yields CASSLIDLPPQREGLEYEQYF. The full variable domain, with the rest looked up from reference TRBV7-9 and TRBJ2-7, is DTGVSQNPRHKITKRGQNVTFRCDPISEHNRLYWYRQTLGQGPEFLTYFQNEAQLEKSRLLSDRFSAERPKGSFSTLEIQRTEQGDSAMYLCASSLIDLPPQREGLEYEQYFGPGTRLTVT.

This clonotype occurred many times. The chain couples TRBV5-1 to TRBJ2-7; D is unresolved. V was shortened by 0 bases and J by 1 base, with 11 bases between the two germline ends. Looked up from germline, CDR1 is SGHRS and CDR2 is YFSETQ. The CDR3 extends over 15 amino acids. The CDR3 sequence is CASSLEAPPSYEQYF. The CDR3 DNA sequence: TGCGCCAGCAGCTTGGAGGCACCCCCGTCCTACGAGCAGTACTTC.

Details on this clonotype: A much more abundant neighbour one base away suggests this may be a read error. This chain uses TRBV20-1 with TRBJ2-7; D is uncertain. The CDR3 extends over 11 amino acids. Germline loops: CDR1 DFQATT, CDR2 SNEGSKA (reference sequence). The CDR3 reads CSAQDNYEQDF. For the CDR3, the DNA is TGCAGTGCCCAAGACAACTACGAGCAGGACTTC.

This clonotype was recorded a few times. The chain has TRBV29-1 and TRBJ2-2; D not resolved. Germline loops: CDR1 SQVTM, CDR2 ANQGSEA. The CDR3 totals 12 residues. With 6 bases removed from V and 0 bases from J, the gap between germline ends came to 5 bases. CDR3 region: CSVLPNTGELFF. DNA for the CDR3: TGCAGCGTCCTGCCGAACACCGGGGAGCTGTTTTTT.

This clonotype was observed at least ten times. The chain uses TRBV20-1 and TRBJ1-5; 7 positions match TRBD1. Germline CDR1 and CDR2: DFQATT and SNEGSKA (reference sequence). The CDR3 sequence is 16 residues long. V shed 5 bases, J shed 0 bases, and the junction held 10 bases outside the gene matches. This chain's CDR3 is CSAVTGTAVSNQPQHF. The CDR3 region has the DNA TGCAGTGCTGTCACCGGGACAGCCGTTAGCAATCAGCCCCAGCATTTT.

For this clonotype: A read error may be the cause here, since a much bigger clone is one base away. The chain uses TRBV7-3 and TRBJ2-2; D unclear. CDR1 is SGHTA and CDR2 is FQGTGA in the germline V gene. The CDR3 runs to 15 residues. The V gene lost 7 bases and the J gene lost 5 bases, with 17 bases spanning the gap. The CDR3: CASNQDLYATGELFF. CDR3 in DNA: TGTGCCAGCAACCAAGACTTGTATGCGACCGGGGAGCTGTTTTTT.

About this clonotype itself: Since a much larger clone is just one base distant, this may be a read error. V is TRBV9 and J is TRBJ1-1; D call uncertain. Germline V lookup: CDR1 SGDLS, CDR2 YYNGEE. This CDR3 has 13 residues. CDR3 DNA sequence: TGTGCCAGCAGCTTTACTATGAACACTGTAGCTTTCTTT. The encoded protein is CASSFTMNTVAFF. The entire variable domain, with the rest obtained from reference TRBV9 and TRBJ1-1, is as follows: DSGVTQTPKHLITATGQRVTLRCSPRSGDLSVYWYQQSLDQGLQFLIQYYNGEERAKGNILERFSAQQFPDLHSELNLSSLELGDSALYFCASSFTMNTVAFFGQGTRLTVV.

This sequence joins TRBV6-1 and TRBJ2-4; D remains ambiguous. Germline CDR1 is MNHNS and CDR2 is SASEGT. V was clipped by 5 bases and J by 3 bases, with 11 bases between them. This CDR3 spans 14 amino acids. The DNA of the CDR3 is TGTGCCAGCAGTTACTCTCCCCTCAAAAACATTCAGTACTTC. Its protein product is CASSYSPLKNIQYF.

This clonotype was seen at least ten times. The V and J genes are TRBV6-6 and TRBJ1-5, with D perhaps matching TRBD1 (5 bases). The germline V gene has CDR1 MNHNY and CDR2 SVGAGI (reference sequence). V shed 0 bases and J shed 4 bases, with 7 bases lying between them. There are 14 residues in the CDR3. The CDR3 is CASSYSGGNQPQHF. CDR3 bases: TGTGCCAGCAGTTACTCGGGGGGGAATCAGCCCCAGCATTTT.

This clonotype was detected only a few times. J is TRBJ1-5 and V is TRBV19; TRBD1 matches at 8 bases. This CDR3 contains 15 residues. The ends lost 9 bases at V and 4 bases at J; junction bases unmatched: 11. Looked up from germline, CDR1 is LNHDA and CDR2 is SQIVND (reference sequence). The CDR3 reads CASQGQAYLNQPQHF. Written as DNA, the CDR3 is TGTGCCAGCCAGGGACAGGCCTATCTTAATCAGCCCCAGCATTTT.

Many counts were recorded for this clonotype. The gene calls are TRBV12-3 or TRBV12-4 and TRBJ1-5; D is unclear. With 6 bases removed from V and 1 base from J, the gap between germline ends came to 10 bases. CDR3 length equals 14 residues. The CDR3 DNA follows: TGTGCCAGCAGACCACGGTCCAGCAATCAGCCCCAGCATTTT. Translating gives CASRPRSSNQPQHF.

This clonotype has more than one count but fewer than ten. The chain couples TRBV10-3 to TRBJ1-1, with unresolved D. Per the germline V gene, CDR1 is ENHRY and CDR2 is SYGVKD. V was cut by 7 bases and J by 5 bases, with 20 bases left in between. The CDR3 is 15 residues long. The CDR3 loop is CAINGIQSVGTEAFF. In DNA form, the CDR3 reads TGTGCCATCAATGGAATCCAATCGGTAGGGACTGAAGCTTTCTTT.

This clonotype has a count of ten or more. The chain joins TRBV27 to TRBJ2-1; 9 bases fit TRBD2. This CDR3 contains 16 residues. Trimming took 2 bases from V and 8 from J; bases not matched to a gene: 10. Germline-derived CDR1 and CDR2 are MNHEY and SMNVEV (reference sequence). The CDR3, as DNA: TGTGCCAGCAGTTTACGGGTTCTAGCGGGACCCGATGAGCAGTTCTTC. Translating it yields CASSLRVLAGPDEQFF.

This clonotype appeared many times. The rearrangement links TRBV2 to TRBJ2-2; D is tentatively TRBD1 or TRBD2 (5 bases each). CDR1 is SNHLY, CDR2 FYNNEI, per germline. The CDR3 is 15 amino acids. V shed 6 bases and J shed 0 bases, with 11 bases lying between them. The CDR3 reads CASRTGTANTGELFF. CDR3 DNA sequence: TGTGCCAGCAGGACGGGGACCGCGAACACCGGGGAGCTGTTTTTT.

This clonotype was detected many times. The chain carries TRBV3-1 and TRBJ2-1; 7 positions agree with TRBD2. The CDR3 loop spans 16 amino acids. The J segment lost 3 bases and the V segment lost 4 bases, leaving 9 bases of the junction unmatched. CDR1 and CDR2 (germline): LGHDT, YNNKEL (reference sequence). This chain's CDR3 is CASSRGDRGGYNEQFF. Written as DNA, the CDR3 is TGTGCCAGCAGCCGGGGAGACCGCGGGGGCTACAATGAGCAGTTCTTC.

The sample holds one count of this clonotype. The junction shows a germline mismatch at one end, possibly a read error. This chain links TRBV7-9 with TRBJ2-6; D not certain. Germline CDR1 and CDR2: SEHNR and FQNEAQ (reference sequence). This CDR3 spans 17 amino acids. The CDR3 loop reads CAGSLGAGTSGANVLTF. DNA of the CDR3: TGTGCCGGCAGCTTAGGAGCAGGAACCTCTGGGGCCAACGTCCTGACTTTC.

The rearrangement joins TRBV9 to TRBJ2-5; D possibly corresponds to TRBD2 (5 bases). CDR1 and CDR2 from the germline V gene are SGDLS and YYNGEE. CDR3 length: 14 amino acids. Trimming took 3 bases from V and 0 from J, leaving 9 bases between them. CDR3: CASSARGYQETQYF. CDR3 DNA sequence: TGTGCCAGCAGCGCCAGAGGGTACCAAGAGACCCAGTACTTC.

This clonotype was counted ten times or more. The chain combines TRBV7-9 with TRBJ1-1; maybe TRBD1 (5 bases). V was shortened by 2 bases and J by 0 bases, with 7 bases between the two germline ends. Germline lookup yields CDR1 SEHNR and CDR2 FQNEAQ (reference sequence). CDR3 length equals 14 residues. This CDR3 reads CASSLSRVNTEAFF. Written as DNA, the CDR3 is TGTGCCAGCAGCTTAAGCAGGGTGAACACTGAAGCTTTCTTT.

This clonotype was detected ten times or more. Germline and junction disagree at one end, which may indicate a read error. CDR3 sequence: CASSLGTGEETQYF. The CDR3 nucleotides are TGCGCCAGCAGCCTGGGGACAGGGGAGGAGACCCAGTACTTC. This chain joins TRBV28 and TRBJ2-5, with 10 bases aligning to TRBD1. CDR1 is MDHEN and CDR2 is SYDVKM in the germline V gene. The CDR3 is made up of 14 amino acids. Complete variable domain (other parts from reference TRBV28 and TRBJ2-5): DVKVTQSSRYLVKRTGEKVFLECVQDMDHENMFWYRQDPGLGLRLIYFSYDVKMKEKGDIPEGYSVSREKKERFSLILESASTNQTSMYLCASSLGTGEETQYFGPGTRLLVL.

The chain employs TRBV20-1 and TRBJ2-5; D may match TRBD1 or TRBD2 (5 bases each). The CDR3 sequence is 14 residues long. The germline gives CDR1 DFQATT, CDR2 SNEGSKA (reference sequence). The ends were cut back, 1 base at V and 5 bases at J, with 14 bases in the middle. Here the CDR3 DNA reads TGCAGTGCTAGAGCTACTAGGGGTACGGAGACCCAGTACTTC. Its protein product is CSARATRGTETQYF.

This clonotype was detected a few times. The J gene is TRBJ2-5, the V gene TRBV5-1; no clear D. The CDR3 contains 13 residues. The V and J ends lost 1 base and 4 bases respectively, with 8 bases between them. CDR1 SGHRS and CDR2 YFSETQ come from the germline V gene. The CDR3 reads CASSLRVGETQYF. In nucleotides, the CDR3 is TGCGCCAGCAGCTTGCGAGTTGGAGAGACCCAGTACTTC. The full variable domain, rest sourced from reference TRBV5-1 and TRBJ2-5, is KAGVTQTPRYLIKTRGQQVTLSCSPISGHRSVSWYQQTPGQGLQFLFEYFSETQRNKGNFPGRFSGRQFSNSRSEMNVSTLELGDSALYLCASSLRVGETQYFGPGTRLLVL.

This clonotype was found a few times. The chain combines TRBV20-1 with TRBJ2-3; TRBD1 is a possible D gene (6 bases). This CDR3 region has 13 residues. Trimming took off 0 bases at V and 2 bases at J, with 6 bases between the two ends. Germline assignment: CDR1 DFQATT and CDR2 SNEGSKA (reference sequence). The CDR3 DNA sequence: TGCAGTGCTAGAGAGGGGGCCACAGATACGCAGTATTTT. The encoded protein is CSAREGATDTQYF.